This T cell receptor (beta chain) was retrieved from a study of blood T cell repertoires in COVID-19. For the study at large: Acute and convalescent COVID-19 specimens originated in the United States, Italy and Spain.

Produced via immunoSEQ multiplex PCR; TCRdb's table is partial and in-frame only. The sample lists some 97,000 clones; roughly 92% were seen once. The specimen was peripheral blood. The sequence derives from a man in his 70s with acute or convalescent COVID-19.

CDR3 sequence (DNA): TGTGCCAGCTCCAATCCCAGCACAGATACGCAGTATTTT. This translates into CASSNPSTDTQYF. The chain carries TRBV18 and TRBJ2-3; D unresolved. The length of the CDR3 is 13 residues. Trimming cost V 6 bases and J 0 bases, with 7 bases left between them. From germline, CDR1 is KGHSH and CDR2 LQKENI.